This TCR beta chain is from a study of blood T cell repertoires in COVID-19. CDR1 KGHDR and CDR2 SFDVKD come from the germline V gene. J was trimmed by 5 bases and V by 1 base; bases with no gene match: 9. The CDR3 runs 17 residues. Data came from immunoSEQ multiplex PCR; TCRdb stores just in-frame clones and leaves some out. The sample shows under 550,000 clones, around nine tenths of them seen only once. The gene calls are TRBV24-1 and TRBJ2-5; 10 positions agree with TRBD2. This receptor was taken from a man aged 18 to 29 with COVID-19, enrolled during active disease. Sequencing input: peripheral blood. The CDR3 sequence: CATSDFQSGGAEETQYF. CDR3 DNA sequence: TGTGCCACCAGTGATTTCCAAAGCGGGGGGGCCGAGGAGACCCAGTACTTC.